A single sample is the source of the 3 T cell receptor beta chains below, sequenced in a study of T cells in women clearing cervical HPV infection. TCRdb keeps only in-frame clones here, not all; method: immunoSEQ multiplex PCR. The sample spans about 35,000 clones; the ten largest clones claim 1.5% to 2%. Sequenced sample: blood buffy coat. The source of these receptors is a woman aged 18 to 69 with a cervical HPV16 infection that either progressed to CIN3+ or cleared (not recorded which).

Regarding this clone: The CDR3 goes on 3 residues after the read ends, and that part is filled in from the germline J gene. J is TRBJ2-1 and V is TRBV5-1, with 9 nucleotides matching TRBD1. The germline V gene encodes CDR1 SGHRS and CDR2 YFSETQ. The V segment lost 5 bases and the J segment 6 bases; nucleotides outside the gene matches: 9. The CDR3 contains 15 residues. CDR3 DNA, as far as it was read: TGCGCCAGCAGTAGATCCGGGACAGGGAGCAATGAG. It is translated as CASSRSGTGSNE. The entire CDR3 sequence reads CASSRSGTGSNEQFF.

Of note for this clone: The CDR3 extends 3 residues past the end of the read, so its final part is completed from the germline J gene. The chain has TRBV5-1 and TRBJ1-1, with 11 nucleotides matching TRBD1. V lost 4 bases, J lost 5 bases, and 4 bases stayed unmatched. Germline V gene sequence: CDR1 SGHRS, CDR2 YFSETQ. This CDR3 comprises 14 residues. The CDR3: CASSAGTGGTEAFF. Incomplete CDR3 DNA: TGCGCCAGCAGCGCAGGGACAGGGGGTACTGAA. The full variable domain, completed using reference TRBV5-1 and TRBJ1-1, is KAGVTQTPRYLIKTRGQQVTLSCSPISGHRSVSWYQQTPGQGLQFLFEYFSETQRNKGNFPGRFSGRQFSNSRSEMNVSTLELGDSALYLCASSAGTGGTEAFFGQGTRLTVV.

The DNA read from the CDR3 is TGCGCCAGCAGTCAATCGGACAGGGGTCTAGAAAAG. It specifies CASSQSDRGLEK. In full, the CDR3 reads CASSQSDRGLEKLFF. This chain connects TRBV23-1 to TRBJ2-2; 9 nucleotides line up with TRBD1. The read finishes 3 residues shy of the CDR3 end, and the germline J gene is used to complete it. TRBV23-1 is reported as an ORF; its role is uncertain. The CDR3 covers 15 residues.